The next 22 T cell receptor beta chains were all read from a single sample in a study of T cells of healthy individuals. TCRdb ran MiXCR on the 5' RACE reads and lists one entry per CDR3 protein. Among 55,000 to 65,000 distinct CDR3 sequences, around 15% were seen once, and the ten largest hold about 4.7%. These receptors came from a human donor in good health.

The V gene is TRBV28, the J gene TRBJ2-6, with D hard to call. The CDR3 sequence is 15 residues long. Germline lookup yields CDR1 MDHEN and CDR2 SYDVKM. V lost 7 bases, J lost 0 bases, and 10 bases lay in between. The CDR3 coding sequence is TGTGCCAGCACCCTTGGAAGCTCTGGGGCCAACGTCCTGACTTTC. This codes for CASTLGSSGANVLTF.

In this sample, this clonotype turned up a few times. V is TRBV20-1 and J is TRBJ2-3; D ambiguous. The V end lost 4 bases, the J end lost 2 bases, and 7 bases lay between the germline ends. Germline loops: CDR1 DFQATT, CDR2 SNEGSKA (reference sequence). The length of the CDR3 is 12 residues. CDR3 loop: CSANTDTDTQYF. The CDR3 coding sequence is TGCAGTGCTAATACCGACACAGATACGCAGTATTTT.

This clonotype occurred a few times. This sequence joins TRBV12-3 or TRBV12-4 and TRBJ1-5; D is unresolved. The CDR3 length is 12 residues. Trimming stripped 1 base from V and 6 bases from J, with 4 bases between. The DNA for the CDR3 is TGTGCCAGCAGTTTAGTAGGTCAGCCCCAGCATTTT. Amino acids: CASSLVGQPQHF.

This clonotype has at least ten counts. This sequence joins TRBV19 and TRBJ2-7, with 8 bases lining up with TRBD2. This CDR3 spans 13 amino acids. V was clipped by 6 bases and J by 3 bases; unmatched bases: 4. Germline assignment: CDR1 LNHDA and CDR2 SQIVND (reference sequence). In nucleotides, the CDR3 is TGTGCCAGTAGCCCGGGGGGGTACTACGAGCAGTACTTC. It codes for CASSPGGYYEQYF.

In its sample, this clonotype was seen many times. The CDR3 region is CSVVRQGAREAFF. CDR3 bases: TGCAGCGTTGTCCGACAGGGGGCGAGGGAAGCTTTCTTT. V and J are TRBV29-1 and TRBJ1-1; 10 bases map to TRBD1. The CDR3 is made up of 13 amino acids. Germline CDR1 and CDR2: SQVTM and ANQGSEA. Trimming at V came to 4 bases and at J to 8 bases, leaving 7 bases not matched to a gene. Full variable domain (outside the CDR3, taken from reference TRBV29-1 and TRBJ1-1): SAVISQKPSRDICQRGTSLTIQCQVDSQVTMMFWYRQQPGQSLTLIATANQGSEATYESGFVIDKFPISRPNLTFSTLTVSNMSPEDSSIYLCSVVRQGAREAFFGQGTRLTVV.

This clonotype showed up many times. The rearrangement uses TRBV4-1 and TRBJ2-7, with D unclear. The germline V and J ends were trimmed by 4 bases and 4 bases, with 5 bases remaining between them. This CDR3 has 11 amino acids. CDR1 is MGHRA and CDR2 is YSYEKL in the germline V gene. The CDR3 spells CASSRGYEQYF. Written as DNA, the CDR3 is TGCGCCAGCAGCCGAGGTTACGAGCAGTACTTC.

This clonotype was found a few times. This may stem from a read error, because a much larger clone lies one nucleotide away. The chain joins TRBV29-1 to TRBJ1-2; TRBD1 aligns across 8 bases. Germline V lookup: CDR1 SQVTM, CDR2 ANQGSEA. CDR3 length: 12 residues. CDR3 in amino acids: CSVLGQVYGYNF. In DNA, the CDR3 is TGCAGCGTTCTGGGACAGGTCTATGGCTACAACTTC.

The rearrangement joins TRBV7-3 to TRBJ1-3; D unresolved. Trimming cost V 2 bases and J 5 bases, with 13 bases left between them. The CDR3 is made up of 15 amino acids. Germline CDR1 reads SGHTA; CDR2 reads FQGTGA. The CDR3 here is CASSLEAAARNTIYF. The DNA of the CDR3 is TGTGCCAGCAGCTTAGAGGCCGCGGCTAGAAACACCATATATTTT.

The chain recombines TRBV6-5 with TRBJ2-5; D is ambiguous. This CDR3 is 16 amino acids long. Per germline, CDR1 MNHEY and CDR2 SVGAGI. With 0 bases removed from V and 0 bases from J, the gap between germline ends came to 11 bases. The chain's CDR3 is CASSYSVRRNQETQYF. The CDR3 coding sequence is TGTGCCAGCAGTTACTCTGTTAGACGGAACCAAGAGACCCAGTACTTC.

This clonotype occurred many times. The chain combines TRBV29-1 with TRBJ2-2, with D unresolved. Germline V gives CDR1 SQVTM, CDR2 ANQGSEA. The CDR3 totals 15 residues. Deletions cut 3 bases from V and 7 bases from J, with 18 bases between. The CDR3 loop reads CSVDASTSHSGELFF. The CDR3 nucleotides read TGCAGCGTTGACGCTTCGACAAGCCATAGCGGGGAGCTGTTTTTT.

The chain employs TRBV4-1 and TRBJ2-5; D is uncertain. Trimming pared 4 bases from V and 7 bases from J, leaving 13 bases between. CDR3 length: 13 amino acids. Germline CDR1 MGHRA, CDR2 YSYEKL. In DNA form, the CDR3 reads TGCGCCAGCAGCCCCAGCATGGAACCGACCCAGTACTTC. It encodes CASSPSMEPTQYF.

The gene calls are TRBV6-6 and TRBJ2-2; D is uncertain. Germline CDR1 reads MNHNY; CDR2 reads SVGAGI (reference sequence). Trimming left V 5 bases short and J 4 bases short, with 5 bases between. This CDR3 contains 12 residues. CDR3 sequence reads: CASSRTTGELFF. DNA of the CDR3: TGTGCCAGCAGTCGGACCACCGGGGAGCTGTTTTTT.

This clonotype has ten or more counts. The chain uses TRBV5-5 and TRBJ2-1; D call uncertain. CDR1 is SGHKS, CDR2 YYEKEE, per germline (reference sequence). V lost 0 bases and J 6 bases, leaving 7 bases between the germline ends. The CDR3 totals 13 residues. The CDR3 DNA sequence: TGTGCCAGCAGCTTGGACCGGCCCAATGAGCAGTTCTTC. This gives the protein CASSLDRPNEQFF.

This clonotype was found many times. J is TRBJ2-5 and V is TRBV10-3; D gene unclear. The ends were cut back, 3 bases at V and 4 bases at J, with 15 bases in the middle. Germline V lookup: CDR1 ENHRY, CDR2 SYGVKD. The CDR3 consists of 15 residues. The CDR3 protein is CAISDRASTGETQYF. The CDR3 coding sequence is TGTGCCATCAGTGATAGGGCTAGTACTGGAGAGACCCAGTACTTC.

This clonotype was counted ten times or more. This chain uses TRBV7-9 with TRBJ1-2; D gene uncertain. The CDR3 extends over 12 amino acids. The germline V gene encodes CDR1 SEHNR and CDR2 FQNEAQ (reference sequence). V lost 0 bases, J lost 7 bases, and 6 bases lay in between. CDR3 sequence (DNA): TGTGCCAGCAGCTTAGCGCTAACTGGCTACACCTTC. Protein: CASSLALTGYTF.

V and J are TRBV29-1 and TRBJ1-1; D remains unclear. Germline CDR1 reads SQVTM; CDR2 reads ANQGSEA. The CDR3 runs 13 residues. V shed 5 bases and J shed 0 bases, with 10 bases lying between them. CDR3 in amino acids: CSVCRRLNTEAFF. The CDR3 nucleotides are TGCAGCGTTTGCCGACGGTTGAACACTGAAGCTTTCTTT.

This clonotype was counted at least ten times. The V call is TRBV28, the J call TRBJ2-4; D unresolved. The CDR3 has 15 residues. Trimming removed 3 bases from V and 7 bases from J, with 16 bases in between. Germline V gene lookup returns CDR1 MDHEN and CDR2 SYDVKM. The CDR3 region has the DNA TGTGCCAGCAGTTTGCCGCTGGGGTTTAGTAACATTCAGTACTTC. Its translation is CASSLPLGFSNIQYF.

The sample holds many counts of this clonotype. The chain joins TRBV10-3 to TRBJ1-2, with a weak D call TRBD1 (5 bases). The CDR3 runs to 12 residues. Germline assignment: CDR1 ENHRY and CDR2 SYGVKD. The ends were cut back, 10 bases at V and 8 bases at J, with 17 bases in the middle. The CDR3 reads CATWRQGWGYTF. In DNA form, the CDR3 reads TGTGCCACGTGGAGGCAGGGTTGGGGCTACACCTTC.

This clonotype occurred many times. V is TRBV9 and J is TRBJ2-7; D not resolved. This CDR3 comprises 13 residues. With 4 bases removed from V and 7 bases from J, the gap between germline ends came to 15 bases. Germline V lookup: CDR1 SGDLS, CDR2 YYNGEE. CDR3 protein: CASSPSSKREQYF. CDR3 sequence (DNA): TGTGCCAGCAGCCCCTCCTCGAAGAGGGAGCAGTACTTC.

This clonotype was counted many times. The V gene is TRBV9, the J gene TRBJ1-1; 12 bases fit TRBD1. The CDR3 is 15 amino acids. Germline values: CDR1 SGDLS, CDR2 YYNGEE. V lost 2 bases and J lost 6; bases outside the gene matches: 5. The CDR3 here is CASSVLGQGAAEAFF. The CDR3 DNA reads TGTGCCAGCAGCGTCCTGGGACAGGGGGCGGCTGAAGCTTTCTTT.

This clonotype occurred many times. The V gene is TRBV14, the J gene TRBJ2-3; 11 bases match TRBD2. Germline CDR1 is SGHDN and CDR2 is FVKESK. With V trimmed by 1 base and J by 7 bases, 7 bases remained unmatched. The length of the CDR3 is 16 residues. The CDR3 DNA sequence: TGTGCCAGCAGCCAAGCATGGGGACTAGCGGTTAATACGCAGTATTTT. It encodes CASSQAWGLAVNTQYF.

This clonotype appeared many times. The CDR3 DNA follows: TGCAGTGCTAGAGATGAGGTCGAGGCCAGGCGTCTGAACACTGAAGCTTTCTTT. This gives the protein CSARDEVEARRLNTEAFF. This chain uses TRBV20-1 with TRBJ1-1; D unresolved. The V gene lost 0 bases and the J gene lost 0 bases, with 20 bases spanning the gap. Germline CDR1 is DFQATT and CDR2 is SNEGSKA (reference sequence). The CDR3 spans 18 residues.